A single sample is the source of the 32 T cell receptor beta chains below, sequenced in a study of blood T cells in healthy people across ages. Through a sample-barcoded 5' primer and a J-beta primer mix, a second PCR was run for roughly 7 to 11 cycles. One entry per CDR3 protein results from TCRdb running MiXCR on the 5' RACE reads. The data contain over 1,500,000 distinct CDR3 sequences, approximately 50% of them singletons. Sequenced input: blood. Every receptor here comes from a woman aged 40-49 years in good health.

The V call is TRBV7-2, the J call TRBJ1-2, with 9 positions matching TRBD1. The CDR3 runs 15 residues. Germline lookup yields CDR1 SGHTA and CDR2 FQGNSA. Trimming took 3 bases from V and 6 from J; bases not matched to a gene: 8. CDR3 amino acids: CASSFRGRDRDGYTF. The CDR3 nucleotides read TGTGCCAGCAGCTTCCGTGGTAGGGACAGGGATGGCTACACCTTC. The full variable domain, in which reference TRBV7-2 and TRBJ1-2 provide the parts outside the CDR3, is GAGVSQSPSNKVTEKGKDVELRCDPISGHTALYWYRQSLGQGLEFLIYFQGNSAPDKSGLPSDRFSAERTGGSVSTLTIQRTQQEDSAVYLCASSFRGRDRDGYTFGSGTRLTVV.

The chain links TRBV15 to TRBJ1-6; D remains unclear. Germline CDR1 is LNHNV and CDR2 is YYDKDF (reference sequence). With 0 bases removed from V and 10 bases from J, the gap between germline ends came to 7 bases. CDR3 length: 13 amino acids. The CDR3, as DNA: TGTGCCACCAGCAGAGATCCTGGATCACCCCTCCACTTT. Protein product: CATSRDPGSPLHF.

The chain links TRBV5-1 to TRBJ1-2, with 8 positions matching TRBD1. Germline loops: CDR1 SGHRS, CDR2 YFSETQ. CDR3 length: 16 residues. The junction had 8 bases not matched to a gene; V was cut back by 4 bases and J by 0 bases. CDR3 nucleotides: TGCGCCAGCAGCCCGTTGATGGGACAGGCTAACTATGGCTACACCTTC. Encoded protein: CASSPLMGQANYGYTF.

This clonotype has just a few counts. The chain combines TRBV12-3 or TRBV12-4 with TRBJ2-5, with 10 nucleotides matching TRBD2. V shed 4 bases, J shed 7 bases, and the junction held 15 bases outside the gene matches. This CDR3 has 17 residues. The CDR3 nucleotides read TGTGCCAGCAGTTCGAACCTCGGCGGTCTAGCGGGGGTGACCCAGTACTTC. Protein product: CASSSNLGGLAGVTQYF.

This clonotype was seen more than once but under ten times. The genes are TRBV28 and TRBJ2-7, with 9 positions matching TRBD1. The CDR3 runs to 16 residues. The germline V gene has CDR1 MDHEN and CDR2 SYDVKM. Trimming took 6 bases from V and 2 from J; bases not matched to a gene: 11. CDR3 loop: CASSSILRDRAYEQYF. The DNA of the CDR3 is TGTGCCAGCAGCTCCATCCTCCGGGACAGGGCCTACGAGCAGTACTTC.

The J gene is TRBJ1-1, the V gene TRBV12-3 or TRBV12-4; weak D call: TRBD1 (6 bases). The CDR3 has 14 amino acids. Trimming took 6 bases from V and 4 from J, leaving 15 bases between them. The CDR3 bases are TGTGCCAGCAGCCTACAGGGAATAGTCACTGAAGCTTTCTTT. Amino acids: CASSLQGIVTEAFF.

This chain links TRBV6-2 or TRBV6-3 with TRBJ2-5, with TRBD2 identical over 8 bases. V shed 1 base and J 5 bases; nucleotides not matched to a gene: 9. Germline CDR1 reads MNHEY; CDR2 reads SVGEGT. This CDR3 has 16 residues. The CDR3 DNA sequence: TGTGCCAGCAGTTACTTGAGGACTAGCAGTGGGGAGACCCAGTACTTC. It is translated as CASSYLRTSSGETQYF.

The chain is built from TRBV28 and TRBJ2-7, with 10 positions matching TRBD1. The J segment lost 2 bases and the V segment lost 3 bases, leaving 16 bases of the junction unmatched. This CDR3 is 19 amino acids long. Germline CDR1 is MDHEN and CDR2 is SYDVKM. The CDR3 loop is CASSFWGTGVAPKPYEQYF. For the CDR3, the DNA is TGTGCCAGCAGTTTTTGGGGGACAGGGGTGGCCCCCAAACCCTACGAGCAGTACTTC.

V usage is TRBV25-1 and J usage is TRBJ1-2; 8 nucleotides line up with TRBD1. With V trimmed by 7 bases and J by 6 bases, 7 bases remained unmatched. This CDR3 contains 13 residues. CDR1 and CDR2 from the germline V gene are MGHDK and SYGVNS. CDR3 residues: CASTRTGRNGYTF. The CDR3 DNA sequence: TGTGCCAGCACCCGGACAGGGCGAAATGGCTACACCTTC.

This clonotype was seen a few times. The rearrangement joins TRBV6-6 to TRBJ2-7; 9 bases agree with TRBD1. J lost 5 bases, V lost 7 bases, and 12 bases had no gene match. The CDR3 contains 15 residues. CDR1 is MNHNY and CDR2 is SVGAGI in the germline V gene (reference sequence). This CDR3 is CASMLPGQGSNEQYF. CDR3 sequence (DNA): TGTGCCAGCATGCTGCCGGGACAGGGAAGCAACGAGCAGTACTTC.

This clonotype was recorded a few times. J is TRBJ2-5 and V is TRBV5-1, with D hard to call. The V gene's germline CDR1 is SGHRS and CDR2 YFSETQ. The CDR3 is 13 residues long. Trimming took off 0 bases at V and 5 bases at J, with 8 bases between the two ends. Written as DNA, the CDR3 is TGCGCCAGCAGCTTGGTTGTGGACGAGACCCAGTACTTC. It is translated as CASSLVVDETQYF.

This clonotype came up many times. The chain joins TRBV6-5 to TRBJ2-3, with TRBD2 matching 14 bases. There are 16 residues in the CDR3. Losses at the gene ends were 5 bases for V and 1 base for J; bases not matched to a gene: 2. Germline CDR1 is MNHEY and CDR2 is SVGAGI. CDR3 DNA sequence: TGTGCCAGCAGTCGACTAGCGGGGGGGGGCACAGATACGCAGTATTTT. This gives the protein CASSRLAGGGTDTQYF.

The V gene is TRBV25-1, the J gene TRBJ2-7; a possible D gene is TRBD2 (6 bases). The CDR3 contains 15 residues. Germline V gives CDR1 MGHDK, CDR2 SYGVNS. V lost 0 bases, J lost 1 base, and 10 bases lay in between. The CDR3 sequence is CASSEYAGWSYEQYF. Here the CDR3 DNA reads TGTGCCAGCAGTGAATATGCGGGGTGGTCCTACGAGCAGTACTTC.

A few counts support this clonotype. V gene TRBV9 combines with J gene TRBJ2-1; D is unresolved. The CDR3 totals 15 residues. V was clipped by 2 bases and J by 0 bases, with 9 bases between them. Germline V gene data show CDR1 as SGDLS and CDR2 as YYNGEE. The CDR3 DNA follows: TGTGCCAGCAGCGTGTCTTATCACTCCTACAATGAGCAGTTCTTC. Amino acid sequence: CASSVSYHSYNEQFF.

This clonotype has more than one count but fewer than ten. V gene TRBV10-3 combines with J gene TRBJ2-1, with 13 bases matching TRBD2. The germline V gene encodes CDR1 ENHRY and CDR2 SYGVKD. CDR3 length: 15 residues. With V trimmed by 6 bases and J by 6 bases, 5 bases remained unmatched. As DNA, the CDR3 is TGTGCCATCAGGGAAACTAGCGGGGGGGCCAATGAGCAGTTCTTC. Residues: CAIRETSGGANEQFF.

V gene TRBV6-5 combines with J gene TRBJ2-3; the match to TRBD1 covers 9 bases. J lost 2 bases, V lost 6 bases, and 6 bases had no gene match. Germline V gives CDR1 MNHEY, CDR2 SVGAGI. The CDR3 is 15 amino acids. The CDR3 region is CASRGQGSLTDTQYF. The CDR3 DNA reads as TGTGCCAGCAGGGGACAGGGTTCCCTCACAGATACGCAGTATTTT.

The chain employs TRBV6-5 and TRBJ2-5; D unclear. The V end was cut by 4 bases, the J end by 4 bases, with 7 bases between. This CDR3 region has 12 residues. Germline V gene lookup returns CDR1 MNHEY and CDR2 SVGAGI. The CDR3: CASSSYLETQYF. The DNA for the CDR3 is TGTGCCAGCAGTTCTTATTTAGAGACCCAGTACTTC.

In its sample, this clonotype was seen a few times. The gene calls are TRBV12-3 or TRBV12-4 and TRBJ2-3, with TRBD2 matching 12 bases. This CDR3 has 16 residues. Trimming took 6 bases from V and 5 from J; bases not matched to a gene: 9. CDR3 nucleotide sequence: TGTGCCAGCAGGCTGACTAGCGGGGGTTCCCGAGATACGCAGTATTTT. Translation gives CASRLTSGGSRDTQYF.

The chain couples TRBV15 to TRBJ2-1; 7 bases agree with TRBD1. The germline CDR1 and CDR2 sequences are LNHNV and YYDKDF (reference sequence). Losses at the gene ends were 0 bases for V and 4 bases for J; bases not matched to a gene: 3. The CDR3 consists of 15 residues. The CDR3 DNA sequence: TGTGCCACCAGCAGAGATCAGGGACAGTACAATGAGCAGTTCTTC. Its protein product is CATSRDQGQYNEQFF.

CDR3 in DNA: TGTGCCAGCTCACCCGGGGGGGGCTTCGACGAGCAGTACTTC. Protein product: CASSPGGGFDEQYF. The V and J genes are TRBV18 and TRBJ2-7; 8 bases map to TRBD2. There are 14 residues in the CDR3. The V segment lost 3 bases and the J segment 5 bases; nucleotides outside the gene matches: 6. In germline, CDR1 is KGHSH, CDR2 LQKENI.

The chain couples TRBV4-1 to TRBJ1-1, with 12 bases aligning to TRBD1. CDR3 length: 19 residues. Trimming removed 1 base from V and 3 bases from J; junction bases left unmatched: 12. The V gene's germline CDR1 is MGHRA and CDR2 YSYEKL. CDR3 protein: CASSQALTGTGGAYTEAFF. Here the CDR3 DNA reads TGCGCCAGCAGCCAAGCTCTAACCGGGACAGGGGGCGCGTACACTGAAGCTTTCTTT.

The chain has TRBV11-1 and TRBJ2-1; TRBD2 agrees at 14 bases. The CDR3 sequence is 21 residues long. Germline CDR1 is SGHAT and CDR2 is FQDESV (reference sequence). V trimming: 2 bases; J trimming: 0 bases; junction bases outside the gene matches: 12. The CDR3 coding sequence is TGTGCCAGCAGCTTAATGGGGGCAGATGGGACTAGCGGGAGCTCCTACAATGAGCAGTTCTTC. Its translation: CASSLMGADGTSGSSYNEQFF.

The rearrangement links TRBV4-3 to TRBJ1-1; a possible D gene is TRBD1 (5 bases). The CDR3 contains 14 residues. With 3 bases removed from V and 1 base from J, the gap between germline ends came to 9 bases. Germline assignment: CDR1 LGHNA and CDR2 YSLEER. The CDR3 DNA reads TGCGCCAGCAGCCAGGATGGGGGGAACACTGAAGCTTTCTTT. Protein product: CASSQDGGNTEAFF.

This clonotype has more than one count but fewer than ten. The chain carries TRBV29-1 and TRBJ1-2; D gene uncertain. V dropped 2 bases and J dropped 4 bases, with 8 bases sitting between them. The V gene's germline CDR1 is SQVTM and CDR2 ANQGSEA. The CDR3 has 12 amino acids. As DNA, the CDR3 is TGCAGCGTTGAAACGGTGCGCTATGGCTACACCTTC. The encoded protein is CSVETVRYGYTF.

This chain uses TRBV20-1 with TRBJ1-2; 8 positions match TRBD1. Losses at the gene ends were 1 base for V and 6 bases for J; bases not matched to a gene: 4. The CDR3 is 13 amino acids. The germline V gene has CDR1 DFQATT and CDR2 SNEGSKA (reference sequence). The CDR3 loop reads CSARGQGNNGYTF. The CDR3, as DNA: TGCAGTGCTAGAGGACAGGGGAATAATGGCTACACCTTC.

The gene calls are TRBV20-1 and TRBJ2-4; D gene ambiguous. Trimming left V 6 bases short and J 0 bases short, with 9 bases between. The length of the CDR3 is 13 residues. CDR1 DFQATT and CDR2 SNEGSKA come from the germline V gene (reference sequence). For the CDR3, the DNA is TGCAGTGCCACCTCGGTAGCCAAAAACATTCAGTACTTC. Residues: CSATSVAKNIQYF.

This clonotype has only a few counts. The chain links TRBV11-2 to TRBJ2-1; D not certain. Between the trimmed V and J ends, which lost 2 bases and 10 bases, there was a span of 9 bases. Germline CDR1 is SGHAT and CDR2 is FQNNGV. The CDR3 totals 12 residues. DNA for the CDR3: TGTGCCAGCAGCTTAATTATTACCGAGCAGTTCTTC. Protein product: CASSLIITEQFF. The full variable domain, its missing parts supplied by reference TRBV11-2 and TRBJ2-1, is EAGVAQSPRYKIIEKRQSVAFWCNPISGHATLYWYQQILGQGPKLLIQFQNNGVVDDSQLPKDRFSAERLKGVDSTLKIQPAKLEDSAVYLCASSLIITEQFFGPGTRLTVL.

The chain combines TRBV20-1 with TRBJ2-7, with D perhaps TRBD1 or TRBD2 (6 bases each). The J call is in doubt because the DNA end fits TRBJ2-5 better. There are 14 residues in the CDR3. In germline, CDR1 is DFQATT, CDR2 SNEGSKA (reference sequence). This CDR3 reads CSARAPGAKETQYF. CDR3 DNA: TGCAGTGCTAGGGCCCCGGGGGCCAAGGAGACCCAGTACTTC.

The chain combines TRBV7-6 with TRBJ2-4, with D perhaps TRBD1 (6 bases). The CDR3 is 16 residues long. Germline loops: CDR1 SGHVS, CDR2 FNYEAQ. Trimming stripped 0 bases from V and 13 bases from J, with 22 bases between. The CDR3 sequence: CASSLAPGHLSYGQYF. The CDR3 region has the DNA TGTGCCAGCAGCTTAGCCCCGGGACATCTCTCCTACGGGCAGTACTTC.

The chain joins TRBV9 to TRBJ2-1; D is ambiguous. The germline V gene has CDR1 SGDLS and CDR2 YYNGEE. V lost 0 bases, J lost 1 base, and 14 bases lay in between. The CDR3 covers 17 residues. In DNA form, the CDR3 reads TGTGCCAGCAGCGTAGAAACATTCAGACGTTCCTACAATGAGCAGTTCTTC. Its translation is CASSVETFRRSYNEQFF.

The chain recombines TRBV24-1 with TRBJ1-2, with D uncertain. Trimming removed 1 base from V and 7 bases from J, with 9 bases in between. The CDR3 consists of 13 residues. CDR1 is KGHDR and CDR2 is SFDVKD in the germline V gene. The chain's CDR3 is CATSDFYGSGYTF. DNA of the CDR3: TGTGCCACCAGTGATTTCTACGGGAGTGGCTACACCTTC.

V and J are TRBV7-2 and TRBJ2-2, with 7 bases identical to TRBD1. This CDR3 comprises 15 residues. Germline lookup yields CDR1 SGHTA and CDR2 FQGNSA. The trim removed 5 bases at V and 0 bases at J, leaving 3 bases unmatched. In DNA form, the CDR3 reads TGTGCCAGCAGCCGCGACAGGGCGAACACCGGGGAGCTGTTTTTT. Encoded protein: CASSRDRANTGELFF. Using reference TRBV7-2 and TRBJ2-2 for the parts outside the CDR3, the full variable domain is GAGVSQSPSNKVTEKGKDVELRCDPISGHTALYWYRQSLGQGLEFLIYFQGNSAPDKSGLPSDRFSAERTGGSVSTLTIQRTQQEDSAVYLCASSRDRANTGELFFGEGSRLTVL.